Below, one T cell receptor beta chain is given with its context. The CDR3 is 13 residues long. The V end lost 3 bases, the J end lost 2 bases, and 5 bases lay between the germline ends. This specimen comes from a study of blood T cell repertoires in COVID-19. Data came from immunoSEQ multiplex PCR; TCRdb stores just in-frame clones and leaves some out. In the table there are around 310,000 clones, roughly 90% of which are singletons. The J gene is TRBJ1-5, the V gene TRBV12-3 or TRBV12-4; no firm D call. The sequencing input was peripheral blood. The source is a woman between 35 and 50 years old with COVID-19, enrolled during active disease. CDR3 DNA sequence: TGTGCCAGCAGTTTGAGGGGCAATCAGCCCCAGCATTTT. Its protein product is CASSLRGNQPQHF.